This TCR beta chain was profiled in a study of early T cells in non-severe SARS-CoV-2 infection. Study-level information: Chains stayed unpaired after sequencing of bulk RNA from unsorted whole blood.

CDR3 size: 16 residues. V was clipped by 6 bases and J by 0 bases, with 20 bases between them. From germline, CDR1 is SQVTM and CDR2 ANQGSEA. General study points: A preference for anti-spike CD8 responses marked VDJdb matching, which missed private and CD4 specificities.

Unique molecular identifiers were added to individual cDNA molecules. TCRdb ran MiXCR on the 5' RACE reads and lists one entry per CDR3 protein. This sample has 40,000 to 60,000 distinct CDR3 sequences, with about 11% found just once. The sample holds a few counts of this clonotype. Its antigen is unidentified. The V gene is TRBV29-1, the J gene TRBJ1-2; tentatively, D is TRBD1 (5 bases). What was sequenced was whole blood. This TCR was sampled from an adult who was a healthcare worker with PCR-confirmed SARS-CoV-2 infection or an uninfected control (not recorded which). The CDR3 protein is CSVDSAQQRPNYGYTF. CDR3 in DNA: TGCAGCGTCGACAGTGCCCAACAGCGCCCTAACTATGGCTACACCTTC. Based on the CDR3 plus reference TRBV29-1 and TRBJ1-2, the full variable domain is SAVISQKPSRDICQRGTSLTIQCQVDSQVTMMFWYRQQPGQSLTLIATANQGSEATYESGFVIDKFPISRPNLTFSTLTVSNMSPEDSSIYLCSVDSAQQRPNYGYTFGSGTRLTVV.